This T cell receptor beta chain was identified in a study of beta chain features in type 1 diabetes. Findings and caveats of the study: Across all four CD4+ subsets, people with type 1 diabetes showed modestly shorter TCRB CDR3s. Naive, central memory and Treg TCRB repertoires appeared more alike in patients than in healthy donors.

This clone was counted a few times. Its antigen is unidentified. The authors took one heparinised blood draw, averaging about 110 mL, from each donor. Germline V gene lookup returns CDR1 SGHRS and CDR2 YFSETQ. Trimming at V came to 4 bases and at J to 0 bases, leaving 5 bases not matched to a gene. The CDR3 extends over 15 amino acids. Every isolated RNA sample was fully reverse transcribed, so sequencing captured expressed TCRB transcripts. Profiled with immunoSEQ multiplex PCR; TCRdb holds only in-frame clones, not every one. This table holds about 740,000 clones, 10% to 15% found once. The chain has TRBV5-1 and TRBJ1-1; 8 bases are a match to TRBD1. Sequencing was done on a sample of naive CD4+ T cells from blood. The TCR sequence derives from a man between 18 and 29 years old with type 1 diabetes. CDR3 amino acids: CASSGQGAVNTEAFF. The CDR3 DNA follows: TGCGCCAGCAGCGGTCAGGGGGCGGTGAACACTGAAGCTTTCTTT.